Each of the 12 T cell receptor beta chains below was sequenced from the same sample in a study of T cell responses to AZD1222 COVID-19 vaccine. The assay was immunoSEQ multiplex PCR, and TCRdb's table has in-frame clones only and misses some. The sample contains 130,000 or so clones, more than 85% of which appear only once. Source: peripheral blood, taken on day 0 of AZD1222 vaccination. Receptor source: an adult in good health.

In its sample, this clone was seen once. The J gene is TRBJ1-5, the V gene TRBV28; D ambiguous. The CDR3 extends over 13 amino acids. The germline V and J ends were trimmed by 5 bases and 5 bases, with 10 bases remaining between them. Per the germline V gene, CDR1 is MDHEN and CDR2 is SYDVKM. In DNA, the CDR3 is TGTGCCAGCAGTCTCCCCGGGGATCAGCCCCAGCATTTT. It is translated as CASSLPGDQPQHF.

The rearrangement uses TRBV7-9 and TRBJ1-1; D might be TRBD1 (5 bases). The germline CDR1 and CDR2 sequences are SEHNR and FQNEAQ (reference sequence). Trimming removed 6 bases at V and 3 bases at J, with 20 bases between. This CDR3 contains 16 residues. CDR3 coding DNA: TGTGCCAGCAGTTTAATAGGGGTCATGGGGGACACTGAAGCTTTCTTT. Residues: CASSLIGVMGDTEAFF. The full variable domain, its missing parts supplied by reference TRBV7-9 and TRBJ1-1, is DTGVSQNPRHKITKRGQNVTFRCDPISEHNRLYWYRQTLGQGPEFLTYFQNEAQLEKSRLLSDRFSAERPKGSFSTLEIQRTEQGDSAMYLCASSLIGVMGDTEAFFGQGTRLTVV.

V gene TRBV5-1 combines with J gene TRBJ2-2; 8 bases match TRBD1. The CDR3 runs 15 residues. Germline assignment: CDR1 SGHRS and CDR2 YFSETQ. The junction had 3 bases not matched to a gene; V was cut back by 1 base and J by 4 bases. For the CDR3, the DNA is TGCGCCAGCAGCTTGCTACAGGGGGGCACCGGGGAGCTGTTTTTT. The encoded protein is CASSLLQGGTGELFF.

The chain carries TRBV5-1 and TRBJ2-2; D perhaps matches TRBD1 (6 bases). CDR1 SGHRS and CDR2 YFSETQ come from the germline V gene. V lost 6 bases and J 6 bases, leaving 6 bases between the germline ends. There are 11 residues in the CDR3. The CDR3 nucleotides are TGCGCCAGCAAGGGGGCCGGGGAGCTGTTTTTT. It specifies CASKGAGELFF.

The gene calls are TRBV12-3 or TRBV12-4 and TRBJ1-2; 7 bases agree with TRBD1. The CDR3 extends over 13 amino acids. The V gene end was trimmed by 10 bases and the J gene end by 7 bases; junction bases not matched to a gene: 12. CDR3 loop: CATTRAGGRGYTF. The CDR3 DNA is TGTGCCACCACCCGGGCAGGGGGTCGTGGCTACACCTTC.

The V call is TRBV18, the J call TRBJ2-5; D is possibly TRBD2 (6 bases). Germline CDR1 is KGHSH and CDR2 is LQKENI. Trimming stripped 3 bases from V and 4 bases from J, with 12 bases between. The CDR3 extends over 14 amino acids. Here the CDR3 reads CASSPVRGGETQYF. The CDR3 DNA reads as TGTGCCAGCTCACCGGTTAGGGGAGGAGAGACCCAGTACTTC.

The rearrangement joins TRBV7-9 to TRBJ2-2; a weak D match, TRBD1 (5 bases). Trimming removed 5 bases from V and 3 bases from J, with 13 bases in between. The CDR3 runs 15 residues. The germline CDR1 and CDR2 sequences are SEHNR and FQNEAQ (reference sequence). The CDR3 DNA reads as TGTGCCAGCAGCCCCAAAGGGGTATACACCGGGGAGCTGTTTTTT. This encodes CASSPKGVYTGELFF.

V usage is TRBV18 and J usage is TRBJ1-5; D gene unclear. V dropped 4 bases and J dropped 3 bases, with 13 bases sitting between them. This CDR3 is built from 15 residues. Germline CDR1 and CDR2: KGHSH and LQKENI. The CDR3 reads CASSLQKTLNQPQHF. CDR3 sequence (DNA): TGTGCCAGCTCACTTCAAAAGACACTCAATCAGCCCCAGCATTTT.

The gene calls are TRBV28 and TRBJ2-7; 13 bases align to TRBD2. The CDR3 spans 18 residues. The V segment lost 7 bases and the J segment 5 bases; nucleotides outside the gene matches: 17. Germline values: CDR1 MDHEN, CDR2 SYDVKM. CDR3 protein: CASTRTLFRTSGSHEQYF. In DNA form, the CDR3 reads TGTGCCAGCACTCGCACCTTATTTCGGACTAGCGGGAGCCACGAGCAGTACTTC.

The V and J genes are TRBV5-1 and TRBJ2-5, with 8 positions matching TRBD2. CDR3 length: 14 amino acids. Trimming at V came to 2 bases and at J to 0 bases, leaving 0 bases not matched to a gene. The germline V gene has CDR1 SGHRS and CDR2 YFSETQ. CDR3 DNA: TGCGCCAGCAGCTTAGCGGGAGACCAAGAGACCCAGTACTTC. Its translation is CASSLAGDQETQYF. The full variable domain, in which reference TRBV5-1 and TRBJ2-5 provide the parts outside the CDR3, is KAGVTQTPRYLIKTRGQQVTLSCSPISGHRSVSWYQQTPGQGLQFLFEYFSETQRNKGNFPGRFSGRQFSNSRSEMNVSTLELGDSALYLCASSLAGDQETQYFGPGTRLLVL.

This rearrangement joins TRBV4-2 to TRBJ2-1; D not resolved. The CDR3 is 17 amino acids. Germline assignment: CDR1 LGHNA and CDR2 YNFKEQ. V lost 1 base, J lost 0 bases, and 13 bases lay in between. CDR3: CASSQGALLSSYNEQFF. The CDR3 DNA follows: TGTGCCAGCAGCCAAGGCGCACTCCTGAGCTCCTACAATGAGCAGTTCTTC.

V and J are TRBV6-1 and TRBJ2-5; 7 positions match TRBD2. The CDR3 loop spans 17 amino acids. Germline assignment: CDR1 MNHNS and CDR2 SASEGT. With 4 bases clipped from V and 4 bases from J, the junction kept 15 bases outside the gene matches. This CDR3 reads CASSANRAGRRGETQYF. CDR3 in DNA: TGTGCCAGCAGTGCTAACCGAGCGGGAAGGCGGGGAGAGACCCAGTACTTC.